This TCR beta chain was sequenced in a study of cytomegalovirus exposure and HLA in healthy donors. Use of 60 Vbeta and 13 Jbeta primers characterized the PCR. Only in-frame clones appear in the TCRdb table, and some are missing; sequencing was by immunoSEQ multiplex PCR. The table includes around 180,000 clones, around 80% detected once. The V gene's germline CDR1 is SEHNR and CDR2 FQNEAQ (reference sequence). The J segment lost 4 bases and the V segment lost 3 bases, leaving 1 base of the junction unmatched. The CDR3 sequence is 13 residues long. Sequences were obtained from PBMCs. The receptor's source is a woman in her twenties or thirties in good health and CMV-seropositive. The chain recombines TRBV7-9 with TRBJ2-7; 9 bases align to TRBD2. CDR3 sequence (DNA): TGTGCCAGCAGCTTCCTAGCGGGGTACGAGCAGTACTTC. It encodes CASSFLAGYEQYF.